This T cell receptor beta chain derives from a study of T cell changes during pregnancy in multiple sclerosis. The J segment lost 0 bases and the V segment lost 7 bases, leaving 7 bases of the junction unmatched. This CDR3 is built from 16 residues. The germline CDR1 and CDR2 sequences are MDHEN and SYDVKM. This table comes from immunoSEQ multiplex PCR, and its TCRdb copy is limited to in-frame clones, with some not included. The sample has nearly 110,000 clones, 75% to 95% seen once. The gene calls are TRBV28 and TRBJ2-1, with TRBD2 identical over 9 bases. The receptor's source is a female donor with multiple sclerosis, enrolled in a pregnancy study. The sample here was peripheral blood, taken before pregnancy. CDR3 nucleotides: TGTGCCAGCACAACTACTAGCGGGCTCTCCTACAATGAGCAGTTCTTC. This translates into CASTTTSGLSYNEQFF. The entire variable domain, with the rest obtained from reference TRBV28 and TRBJ2-1, is as follows: DVKVTQSSRYLVKRTGEKVFLECVQDMDHENMFWYRQDPGLGLRLIYFSYDVKMKEKGDIPEGYSVSREKKERFSLILESASTNQTSMYLCASTTTSGLSYNEQFFGPGTRLTVL.